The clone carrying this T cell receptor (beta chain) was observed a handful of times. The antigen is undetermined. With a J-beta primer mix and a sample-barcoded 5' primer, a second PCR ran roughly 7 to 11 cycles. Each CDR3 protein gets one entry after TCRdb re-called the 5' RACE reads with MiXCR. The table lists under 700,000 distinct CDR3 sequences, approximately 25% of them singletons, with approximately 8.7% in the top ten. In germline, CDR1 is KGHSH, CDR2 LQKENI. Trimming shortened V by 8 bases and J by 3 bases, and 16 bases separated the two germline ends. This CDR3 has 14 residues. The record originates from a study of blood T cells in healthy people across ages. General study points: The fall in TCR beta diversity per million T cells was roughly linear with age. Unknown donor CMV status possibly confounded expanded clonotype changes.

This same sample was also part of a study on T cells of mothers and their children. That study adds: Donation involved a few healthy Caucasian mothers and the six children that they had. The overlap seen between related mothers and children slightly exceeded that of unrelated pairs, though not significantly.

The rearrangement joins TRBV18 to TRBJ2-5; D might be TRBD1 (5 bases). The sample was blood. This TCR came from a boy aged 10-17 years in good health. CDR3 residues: CASALAIQEETQYF. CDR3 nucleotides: TGTGCCAGCGCGTTGGCCATACAGGAAGAGACCCAGTACTTC.